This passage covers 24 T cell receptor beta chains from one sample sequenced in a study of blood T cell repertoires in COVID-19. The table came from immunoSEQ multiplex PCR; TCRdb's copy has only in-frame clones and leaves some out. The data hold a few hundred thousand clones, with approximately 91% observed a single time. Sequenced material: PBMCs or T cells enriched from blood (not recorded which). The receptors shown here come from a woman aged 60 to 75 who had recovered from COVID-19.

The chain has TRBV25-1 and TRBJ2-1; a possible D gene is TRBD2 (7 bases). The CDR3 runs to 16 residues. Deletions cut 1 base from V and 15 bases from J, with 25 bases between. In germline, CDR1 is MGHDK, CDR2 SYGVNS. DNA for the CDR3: TGTGCCAGCAGTGAATTGGGGGGGGCCACCTTCCCTCGTCGGTTCTTC. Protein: CASSELGGATFPRRFF.

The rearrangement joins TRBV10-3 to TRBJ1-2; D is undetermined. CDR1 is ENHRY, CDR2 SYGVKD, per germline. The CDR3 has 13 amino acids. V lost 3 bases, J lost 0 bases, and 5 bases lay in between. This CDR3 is CAISDTTNYGYTF. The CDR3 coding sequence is TGTGCCATCAGTGACACAACTAACTATGGCTACACCTTC.

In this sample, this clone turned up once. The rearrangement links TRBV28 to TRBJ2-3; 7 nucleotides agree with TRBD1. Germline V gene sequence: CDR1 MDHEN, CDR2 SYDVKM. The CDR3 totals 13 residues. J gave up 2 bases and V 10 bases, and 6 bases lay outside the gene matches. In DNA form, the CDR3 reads TGTGCCAACCGGGACAGTTCCACAGATACGCAGTATTTT. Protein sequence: CANRDSSTDTQYF.

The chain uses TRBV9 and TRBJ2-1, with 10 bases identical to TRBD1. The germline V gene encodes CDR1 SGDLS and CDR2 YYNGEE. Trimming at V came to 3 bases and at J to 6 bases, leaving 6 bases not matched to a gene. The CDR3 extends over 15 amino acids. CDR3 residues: CASSGGTGEINEQFF. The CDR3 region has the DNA TGTGCCAGCAGCGGAGGGACAGGGGAAATCAATGAGCAGTTCTTC.

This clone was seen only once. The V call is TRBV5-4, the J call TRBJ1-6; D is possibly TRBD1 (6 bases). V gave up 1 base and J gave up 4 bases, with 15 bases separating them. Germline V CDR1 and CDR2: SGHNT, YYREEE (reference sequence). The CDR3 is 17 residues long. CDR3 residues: CASSLMSGALYNSPLHF. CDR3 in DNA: TGTGCCAGCAGCTTGATGTCAGGGGCCCTTTATAATTCACCCCTCCACTTT.

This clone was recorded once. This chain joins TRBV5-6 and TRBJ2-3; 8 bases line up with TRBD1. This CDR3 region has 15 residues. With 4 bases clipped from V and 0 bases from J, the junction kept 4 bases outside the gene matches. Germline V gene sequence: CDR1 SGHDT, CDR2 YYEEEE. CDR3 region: CASSTRTGSTDTQYF. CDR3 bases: TGTGCCAGCAGCACTCGGACAGGGAGCACAGATACGCAGTATTTT.

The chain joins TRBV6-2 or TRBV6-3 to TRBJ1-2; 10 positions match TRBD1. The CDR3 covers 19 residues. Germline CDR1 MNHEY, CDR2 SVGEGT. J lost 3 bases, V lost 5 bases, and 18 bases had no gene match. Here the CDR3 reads CASSKTFFATGGADYGYTF. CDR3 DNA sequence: TGTGCCAGCAGTAAGACCTTTTTCGCGACAGGGGGCGCGGACTATGGCTACACCTTC.

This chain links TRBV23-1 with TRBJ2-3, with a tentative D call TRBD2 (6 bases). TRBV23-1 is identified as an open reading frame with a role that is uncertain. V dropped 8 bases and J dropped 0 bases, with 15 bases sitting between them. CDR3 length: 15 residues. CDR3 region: CASGYRGGSTDTQYF. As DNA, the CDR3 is TGCGCCAGCGGCTATCGTGGGGGGAGCACAGATACGCAGTATTTT.

CDR3 region: CASGPSGGEDNEQFF. For the CDR3, the DNA is TGTGCTAGTGGTCCCTCCGGCGGGGAAGACAATGAGCAGTTCTTC. The V and J genes are TRBV12-5 and TRBJ2-1, with a tentative D call TRBD2 (6 bases). CDR1 and CDR2 from the germline V gene are LGHNT and FRNRAP. V was cut by 5 bases and J by 5 bases, with 16 bases left in between. The CDR3 runs to 15 residues.

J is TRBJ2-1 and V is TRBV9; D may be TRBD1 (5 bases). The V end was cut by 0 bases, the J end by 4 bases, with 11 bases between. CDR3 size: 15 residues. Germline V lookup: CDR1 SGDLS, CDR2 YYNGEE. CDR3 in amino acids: CASSVEGAAYNEQFF. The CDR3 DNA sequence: TGTGCCAGCAGCGTAGAAGGGGCAGCTTACAATGAGCAGTTCTTC.

CDR3 DNA: TGTGCCAGCAAGCAGGGAAGCACCGGCTACACCTTC. Translating gives CASKQGSTGYTF. V and J are TRBV6-5 and TRBJ1-2, with D possibly being TRBD1 (5 bases). V lost 7 bases and J lost 8, with 14 bases in between. The germline V gene has CDR1 MNHEY and CDR2 SVGAGI. There are 12 residues in the CDR3.

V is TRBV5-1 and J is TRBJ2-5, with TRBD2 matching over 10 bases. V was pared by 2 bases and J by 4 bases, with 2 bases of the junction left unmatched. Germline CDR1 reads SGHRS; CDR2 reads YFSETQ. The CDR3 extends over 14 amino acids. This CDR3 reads CASSLIAGGETQYF. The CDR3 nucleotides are TGCGCCAGCAGCTTAATAGCGGGGGGAGAGACCCAGTACTTC.

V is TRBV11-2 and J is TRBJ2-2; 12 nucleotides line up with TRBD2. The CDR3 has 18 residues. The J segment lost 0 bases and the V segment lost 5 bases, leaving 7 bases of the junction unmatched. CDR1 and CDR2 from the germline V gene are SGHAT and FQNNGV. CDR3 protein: CASSPRLAGVPNTGELFF. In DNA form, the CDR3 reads TGTGCCAGCAGCCCCCGACTAGCGGGGGTTCCGAACACCGGGGAGCTGTTTTTT.

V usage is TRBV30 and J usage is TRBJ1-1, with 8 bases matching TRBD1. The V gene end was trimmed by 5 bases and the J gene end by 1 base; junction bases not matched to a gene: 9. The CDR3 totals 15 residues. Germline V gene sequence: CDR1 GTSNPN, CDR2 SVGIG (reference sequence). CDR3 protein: CAWGRGQGPNTEAFF. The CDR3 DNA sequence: TGTGCCTGGGGGCGAGGACAGGGCCCGAACACTGAAGCTTTCTTT.

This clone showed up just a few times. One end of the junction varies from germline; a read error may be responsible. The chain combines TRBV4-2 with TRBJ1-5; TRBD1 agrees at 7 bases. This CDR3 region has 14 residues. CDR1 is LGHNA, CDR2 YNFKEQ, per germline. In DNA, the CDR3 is TGTGCCAGCAGCGAAGAGGACAGGCAACAGCCCCAGCATTTT. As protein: CASSEEDRQQPQHF.

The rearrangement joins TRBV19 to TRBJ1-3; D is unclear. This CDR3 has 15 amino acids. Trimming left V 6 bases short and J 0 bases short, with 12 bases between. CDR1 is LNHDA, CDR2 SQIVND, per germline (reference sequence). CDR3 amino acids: CASRAGYHSGNTIYF. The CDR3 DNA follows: TGTGCCAGTAGGGCCGGGTATCACTCTGGAAACACCATATATTTT.

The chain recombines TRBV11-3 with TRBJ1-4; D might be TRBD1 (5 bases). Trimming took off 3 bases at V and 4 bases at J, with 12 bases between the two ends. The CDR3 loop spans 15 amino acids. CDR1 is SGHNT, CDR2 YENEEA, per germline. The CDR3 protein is CASSFSGKINEKLFF. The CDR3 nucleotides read TGTGCCAGCAGCTTTTCAGGGAAAATTAATGAAAAACTGTTTTTT.

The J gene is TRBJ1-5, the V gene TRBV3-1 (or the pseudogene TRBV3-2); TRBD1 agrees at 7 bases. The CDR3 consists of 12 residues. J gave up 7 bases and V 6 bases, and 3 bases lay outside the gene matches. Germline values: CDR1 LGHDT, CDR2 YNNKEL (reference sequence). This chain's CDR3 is CASSNRGQPQHF. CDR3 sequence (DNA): TGTGCCAGCAGTAACAGGGGACAGCCCCAGCATTTT.

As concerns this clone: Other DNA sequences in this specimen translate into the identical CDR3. The CDR3 DNA sequence: TGCGCCAGCAGCTCGGCAGGGACAGGGACCTATGGCTACACCTTC. It encodes CASSSAGTGTYGYTF. The gene calls are TRBV5-1 and TRBJ1-2; TRBD1 aligns across 9 bases. Germline CDR1 reads SGHRS; CDR2 reads YFSETQ. The V and J ends lost 3 bases and 4 bases, in that order; junction bases with no gene match: 7. The CDR3 consists of 15 residues. The full variable domain, completed using reference TRBV5-1 and TRBJ1-2, is KAGVTQTPRYLIKTRGQQVTLSCSPISGHRSVSWYQQTPGQGLQFLFEYFSETQRNKGNFPGRFSGRQFSNSRSEMNVSTLELGDSALYLCASSSAGTGTYGYTFGSGTRLTVV.

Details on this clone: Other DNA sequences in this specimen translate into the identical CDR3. CDR3 DNA sequence: TGCGCCAGCAGCCGGACAGGGGAAGGCAATCAGCCCCAGCATTTT. This encodes CASSRTGEGNQPQHF. V usage is TRBV5-1 and J usage is TRBJ1-5; 9 nucleotides agree with TRBD1. This CDR3 contains 15 residues. CDR1 is SGHRS, CDR2 YFSETQ, per germline. V trimming: 4 bases; J trimming: 2 bases; junction bases outside the gene matches: 4.

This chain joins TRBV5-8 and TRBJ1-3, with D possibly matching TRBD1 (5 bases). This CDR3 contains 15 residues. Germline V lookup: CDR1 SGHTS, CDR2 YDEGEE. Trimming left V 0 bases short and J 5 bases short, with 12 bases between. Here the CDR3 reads CASSLARGLRNTIYF. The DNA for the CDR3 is TGTGCCAGCAGCTTGGCGCGGGGGTTGAGAAACACCATATATTTT. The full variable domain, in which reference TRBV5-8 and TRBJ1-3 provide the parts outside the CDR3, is EAGVTQSPTHLIKTRGQQATLRCSPISGHTSVYWYQQALGLGLQFLLWYDEGEERNRGNFPPRFSGRQFPNYSSELNVNALELEDSALYLCASSLARGLRNTIYFGEGSWLTVV.

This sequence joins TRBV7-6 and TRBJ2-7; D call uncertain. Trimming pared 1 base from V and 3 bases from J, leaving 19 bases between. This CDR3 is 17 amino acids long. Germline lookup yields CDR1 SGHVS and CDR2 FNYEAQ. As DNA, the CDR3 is TGTGCCAGCAGCTTAGGAAGAGCGCTTCCCGAACTCTACGAGCAGTACGTC. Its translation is CASSLGRALPELYEQYV.

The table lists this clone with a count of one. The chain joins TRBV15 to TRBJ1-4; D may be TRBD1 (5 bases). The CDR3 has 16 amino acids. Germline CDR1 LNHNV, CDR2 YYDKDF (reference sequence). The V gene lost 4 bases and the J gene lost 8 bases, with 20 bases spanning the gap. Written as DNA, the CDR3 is TGTGCCACCAGCAAGAGACTGGGGGAGGGCAGGGAAAAACTGTTTTTT. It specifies CATSKRLGEGREKLFF.

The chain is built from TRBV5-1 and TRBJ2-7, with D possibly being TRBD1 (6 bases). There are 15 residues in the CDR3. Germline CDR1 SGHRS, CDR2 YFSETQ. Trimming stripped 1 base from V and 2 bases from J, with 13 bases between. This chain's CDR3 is CASSLLQGSAYEQYF. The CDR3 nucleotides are TGCGCCAGCAGCTTGCTTCAGGGGTCCGCCTACGAGCAGTACTTC. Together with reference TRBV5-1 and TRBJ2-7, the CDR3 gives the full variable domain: KAGVTQTPRYLIKTRGQQVTLSCSPISGHRSVSWYQQTPGQGLQFLFEYFSETQRNKGNFPGRFSGRQFSNSRSEMNVSTLELGDSALYLCASSLLQGSAYEQYFGPGTRLTVT.